This T cell receptor beta chain derives from a study of cytomegalovirus exposure and HLA in healthy donors. About the study: Later analysis reported that the 120 or so validation repertoires shared the platform of the approximately 670 first-cohort repertoires.

Sequenced by immunoSEQ multiplex PCR; TCRdb stores in-frame clones only, minus some. The table includes about 110,000 clones, approximately 90% detected once. Notes on the study in general: A list of 150 to 200 TCR beta chains associated with cytomegalovirus was given. The TCR clusters that emerged in the first cohort tended, a later analysis found, to co-occur in the 110 or so validation repertoires.

In the case of this clone: Its antigen is unknown.

Germline V gene lookup returns CDR1 LNHDA and CDR2 SQIVND (reference sequence). V lost 5 bases and J 8 bases, leaving 13 bases between the germline ends. The CDR3 extends over 14 amino acids. The sequencing input was PBMCs. This sequence joins TRBV19 and TRBJ1-6; TRBD1 is a possible D gene (5 bases). The sequence was collected from a woman aged 25 to 39 in good health and CMV-seropositive. CDR3 region: CASSWGRVDSPLHF. Written as DNA, the CDR3 is TGTGCCAGTAGTTGGGGCAGGGTGGATTCACCCCTCCACTTT.